The 26 T cell receptor beta chains presented below share a single source sample, sequenced in a study of Ad26.COV2.S vaccination and SARS-CoV-2 variants. Only in-frame clones appear in the TCRdb table, and some are missing; sequencing was by immunoSEQ multiplex PCR. The sample has hundreds of thousands of clones, about 89% seen once; the top ten hold about 1.5%. The treatment here: roughly 18 received Ad26.COV2.S at low or high dose, single or two shots; 5 received placebo; per-sample allocation not given. The study sampled participants on day 63 after the first vaccine or placebo injection. This specimen was peripheral blood, taken in a trial of Ad26.COV2.S vaccine versus placebo. All receptors derive from a person between 18 and 60 years old who received the Ad26.COV2.S COVID-19 vaccine or a placebo.

The gene calls are TRBV11-2 and TRBJ2-2; TRBD2 matches 7 bases. The CDR3 runs to 17 residues. V was pared by 0 bases and J by 2 bases, with 6 bases of the junction left unmatched. Germline CDR1 reads SGHAT; CDR2 reads FQNNGV. This CDR3 is CASSLDLAGDNTGELFF. CDR3 sequence (DNA): TGTGCCAGCAGCTTAGATCTGGCGGGAGATAACACCGGGGAGCTGTTTTTT.

The rearrangement links TRBV5-5 to TRBJ1-6; no reliable D call. V was clipped by 2 bases and J by 0 bases, with 9 bases between them. Germline-derived CDR1 and CDR2 are SGHKS and YYEKEE (reference sequence). This CDR3 comprises 16 residues. DNA of the CDR3: TGTGCCAGCAGCTTCGAGCGATTCTCCTATAATTCACCCCTCCACTTT. Translated: CASSFERFSYNSPLHF.

This chain joins TRBV5-1 and TRBJ2-1; tentative D call: TRBD1 (6 bases). Germline CDR1 reads SGHRS; CDR2 reads YFSETQ. The V end was cut by 0 bases, the J end by 3 bases, with 13 bases between. The CDR3 consists of 16 residues. The CDR3 protein is CASSLEGRGVYNEQFF. CDR3 bases: TGCGCCAGCAGCTTGGAAGGCAGGGGCGTCTACAATGAGCAGTTCTTC.

This chain links TRBV9 with TRBJ1-1, with TRBD1 matching 9 bases. The CDR3 runs 15 residues. Germline values: CDR1 SGDLS, CDR2 YYNGEE. With 2 bases clipped from V and 3 bases from J, the junction kept 5 bases outside the gene matches. CDR3 protein: CASSVTGGWDTEAFF. CDR3 nucleotide sequence: TGTGCCAGCAGCGTTACAGGGGGCTGGGACACTGAAGCTTTCTTT.

The chain recombines TRBV6-6 with TRBJ1-5; D is possibly TRBD1 (6 bases). V lost 5 bases and J lost 4, with 12 bases in between. CDR3 length: 14 residues. The germline CDR1 and CDR2 sequences are MNHNY and SVGAGI (reference sequence). CDR3 nucleotides: TGTGCCAGCAGTGGGACAAGCCGGAATCAGCCCCAGCATTTT. Translating it yields CASSGTSRNQPQHF.

The count of this clone is one. The chain is built from TRBV10-1 and TRBJ1-1; D gene ambiguous. This CDR3 contains 16 residues. V shed 3 bases and J shed 1 base, with 15 bases lying between them. Germline V gives CDR1 WNHNN, CDR2 SYGVQD (reference sequence). The CDR3 protein is CASSDTHSGGNTEAFF. CDR3 in DNA: TGCGCCAGCAGTGATACTCATTCGGGTGGGAACACTGAAGCTTTCTTT.

The chain combines TRBV5-1 with TRBJ2-2; TRBD1 matches at 10 bases. The germline CDR1 and CDR2 sequences are SGHRS and YFSETQ. The CDR3 totals 15 residues. V lost 3 bases to trimming and J lost 5 bases; unmatched junction nucleotides: 4. In DNA, the CDR3 is TGCGCCAGCAGCTCGACAGGGGGCAAGACCGGGGAGCTGTTTTTT. Its protein product is CASSSTGGKTGELFF.

This chain uses TRBV6-6 with TRBJ2-1; 8 nucleotides agree with TRBD2. The CDR3 extends over 16 amino acids. Germline trimming cut 6 bases from V and 2 bases from J; bases unmatched to any gene: 9. Germline CDR1 and CDR2: MNHNY and SVGAGI (reference sequence). The CDR3 nucleotides read TGTGCCAGCAGCAGTCTTCGGGAGGGTCCCTACAATGAGCAGTTCTTC. This sequence encodes CASSSLREGPYNEQFF.

The chain uses TRBV9 and TRBJ2-1; D is unclear. Germline CDR1 reads SGDLS; CDR2 reads YYNGEE. The CDR3 length is 12 residues. Trimming pared 4 bases from V and 9 bases from J, leaving 11 bases between. CDR3 DNA sequence: TGTGCCAGCAGCCCGGTGGGTTCTGAGCAGTTCTTC. This sequence encodes CASSPVGSEQFF. Based on the CDR3 plus reference TRBV9 and TRBJ2-1, the full variable domain is DSGVTQTPKHLITATGQRVTLRCSPRSGDLSVYWYQQSLDQGLQFLIQYYNGEERAKGNILERFSAQQFPDLHSELNLSSLELGDSALYFCASSPVGSEQFFGPGTRLTVL.

The rearrangement uses TRBV19 and TRBJ1-5; 7 bases are shared with TRBD1. CDR3 length equals 14 residues. The ends lost 3 bases at V and 5 bases at J; junction bases unmatched: 4. The V gene's germline CDR1 is LNHDA and CDR2 SQIVND (reference sequence). The CDR3 here is CASSIFQGDQPQHF. The CDR3 DNA reads as TGTGCCAGTAGTATCTTTCAGGGGGATCAGCCCCAGCATTTT.

The chain employs TRBV5-1 and TRBJ2-1; D is unclear. Germline-derived CDR1 and CDR2 are SGHRS and YFSETQ. Deletions cut 1 base from V and 1 base from J, with 9 bases between. The CDR3 consists of 15 residues. The CDR3 bases are TGCGCCAGCAGCTTGAGTCGGAATTCCTACAATGAGCAGTTCTTC. It is translated as CASSLSRNSYNEQFF.

V usage is TRBV6-1 and J usage is TRBJ2-5; 10 nucleotides agree with TRBD2. The CDR3 has 19 amino acids. Unmatched junction bases numbered 16, after V lost 1 base and J lost 5 bases. Germline V gives CDR1 MNHNS, CDR2 SASEGT. Here the CDR3 reads CASSEGPGPQAAGGETQYF. CDR3 DNA: TGTGCCAGCAGTGAAGGCCCTGGCCCCCAGGCAGCGGGAGGGGAGACCCAGTACTTC.

This chain connects TRBV6-1 to TRBJ1-5; maybe TRBD1 (5 bases). Germline V gene sequence: CDR1 MNHNS, CDR2 SASEGT. V was clipped by 2 bases and J by 6 bases, with 14 bases between them. CDR3 length: 15 amino acids. CDR3 coding DNA: TGTGCCAGCAGTGAACTCCTTGGGGGTAGTCAGCCCCAGCATTTT. Translating it yields CASSELLGGSQPQHF.

Concerning this clone: This clone may be a read error of a much larger clone one base away. The rearrangement links TRBV19 to TRBJ2-2, with D maybe TRBD1 (6 bases). Germline CDR1 and CDR2: LNHDA and SQIVND (reference sequence). CDR3 length: 11 amino acids. As DNA, the CDR3 is TGTGCCAGTAGCACGACAGGAACACTGATATTT. Encoded protein: CASSTTGTLIF.

Concerning this clone: This sample also contains other DNA sequences that code for the same CDR3. The V gene is TRBV3-1 (or the pseudogene TRBV3-2), the J gene TRBJ1-5; D not certain. V lost 0 bases to trimming and J lost 4 bases, with 4 bases between them. The CDR3 spans 13 residues. Germline V lookup: CDR1 LGHDT, CDR2 YNNKEL (reference sequence). The CDR3 here is CASSQERNQPQHF. CDR3 nucleotides: TGTGCCAGCAGCCAAGAAAGGAATCAGCCCCAGCATTTT.

The V gene is TRBV3-1 (or the pseudogene TRBV3-2), the J gene TRBJ1-6; 9 bases map to TRBD1. The V and J ends lost 4 bases and 7 bases, in that order; junction bases with no gene match: 5. The germline V gene encodes CDR1 LGHDT and CDR2 YNNKEL (reference sequence). There are 15 residues in the CDR3. DNA for the CDR3: TGTGCCAGCAGCCCCCGGGACAGGGCGAATTCACCCCTCCACTTT. It codes for CASSPRDRANSPLHF.

The chain links TRBV27 to TRBJ2-7, with D perhaps TRBD1 or TRBD2 (5 bases each). The V end lost 5 bases, the J end lost 2 bases, and 13 bases lay between the germline ends. The CDR3 has 14 amino acids. Looked up from germline, CDR1 is MNHEY and CDR2 is SMNVEV (reference sequence). CDR3: CASSPWDGPYEQYF. The CDR3 DNA reads as TGTGCCAGCAGTCCCTGGGACGGACCCTACGAGCAGTACTTC.

The chain couples TRBV4-3 to TRBJ1-2; D is possibly TRBD1 (5 bases). The germline V and J ends were trimmed by 1 base and 8 bases, with 17 bases remaining between them. CDR3 length: 15 residues. Germline V gene sequence: CDR1 LGHNA, CDR2 YSLEER. In DNA, the CDR3 is TGCGCCAGCAGCCAAGTTGGGGCCGACCTGAGAGGCTACACCTTC. This encodes CASSQVGADLRGYTF.

The V gene is TRBV5-1, the J gene TRBJ2-5, with 10 bases matching TRBD2. V dropped 1 base and J dropped 2; count of bases not matched to a gene: 5. The germline V gene has CDR1 SGHRS and CDR2 YFSETQ. CDR3 length equals 16 residues. Written as DNA, the CDR3 is TGCGCCAGCAGCTTGACTCTAGCGGGAGTGCAAGAGACCCAGTACTTC. It is translated as CASSLTLAGVQETQYF.

For the CDR3, the DNA is TGCGCCAGCAGCGAGTTGGGGACACGGAACAATGAGCAGTTCTTC. It codes for CASSELGTRNNEQFF. The chain recombines TRBV5-1 with TRBJ2-1; possible D gene TRBD1, 6 bases. Germline lookup yields CDR1 SGHRS and CDR2 YFSETQ. This CDR3 comprises 15 residues. V was clipped by 4 bases and J by 5 bases, with 16 bases between them. Supplemented by reference TRBV5-1 and TRBJ2-1, the full variable domain reads KAGVTQTPRYLIKTRGQQVTLSCSPISGHRSVSWYQQTPGQGLQFLFEYFSETQRNKGNFPGRFSGRQFSNSRSEMNVSTLELGDSALYLCASSELGTRNNEQFFGPGTRLTVL.

CDR3 bases: TGTGCCAGCAGTCCCCGACAGCCTGGCGAGCAGTACTTC. Its translation: CASSPRQPGEQYF. This rearrangement joins TRBV12-3 or TRBV12-4 to TRBJ2-7; a weak D match, TRBD1 (5 bases). V lost 5 bases and J lost 6, with 14 bases in between. This CDR3 contains 13 residues.

The chain joins TRBV6-5 to TRBJ2-7; tentative D call: TRBD1 (6 bases). Germline V gene lookup returns CDR1 MNHEY and CDR2 SVGAGI. With 6 bases removed from V and 4 bases from J, the gap between germline ends came to 10 bases. CDR3 size: 12 residues. CDR3 DNA: TGTGCCAGCAGAGACAGGACATACGAGCAGTACTTC. It yields the protein CASRDRTYEQYF.

The chain combines TRBV5-8 with TRBJ1-1, with D uncertain. Germline V CDR1 and CDR2: SGHTS, YDEGEE. The CDR3 covers 13 residues. V was clipped by 4 bases and J by 3 bases, with 10 bases between them. This CDR3 is CASSLTRDTEAFF. Here the CDR3 DNA reads TGTGCCAGCAGCCTTACTAGGGACACTGAAGCTTTCTTT. The complete variable domain, with remaining parts taken from reference TRBV5-8 and TRBJ1-1, reads EAGVTQSPTHLIKTRGQQATLRCSPISGHTSVYWYQQALGLGLQFLLWYDEGEERNRGNFPPRFSGRQFPNYSSELNVNALELEDSALYLCASSLTRDTEAFFGQGTRLTVV.

The chain is built from TRBV2 and TRBJ2-7, with TRBD1 matching 8 bases. V trimming: 7 bases; J trimming: 4 bases; junction bases outside the gene matches: 3. The CDR3 has 12 amino acids. The germline CDR1 and CDR2 sequences are SNHLY and FYNNEI. DNA for the CDR3: TGTGCCAGCACCAGGGGGCAGTACGAGCAGTACTTC. It translates to CASTRGQYEQYF.

The V call is TRBV18, the J call TRBJ2-7; D is unclear. The CDR3 is 13 residues long. CDR1 KGHSH and CDR2 LQKENI come from the germline V gene. V lost 3 bases, J lost 0 bases, and 6 bases lay in between. CDR3 in amino acids: CASSPQTSYEQYF. CDR3 bases: TGTGCCAGCTCACCGCAGACCTCCTACGAGCAGTACTTC.

The rearrangement joins TRBV6-1 to TRBJ1-2; maybe TRBD1 (6 bases). This CDR3 has 14 amino acids. Trimming stripped 2 bases from V and 5 bases from J, with 12 bases between. Looked up from germline, CDR1 is MNHNS and CDR2 is SASEGT. The CDR3 nucleotides read TGTGCCAGCAGTGAACAGGGGAATCGGTATGGCTACACCTTC. It yields the protein CASSEQGNRYGYTF.